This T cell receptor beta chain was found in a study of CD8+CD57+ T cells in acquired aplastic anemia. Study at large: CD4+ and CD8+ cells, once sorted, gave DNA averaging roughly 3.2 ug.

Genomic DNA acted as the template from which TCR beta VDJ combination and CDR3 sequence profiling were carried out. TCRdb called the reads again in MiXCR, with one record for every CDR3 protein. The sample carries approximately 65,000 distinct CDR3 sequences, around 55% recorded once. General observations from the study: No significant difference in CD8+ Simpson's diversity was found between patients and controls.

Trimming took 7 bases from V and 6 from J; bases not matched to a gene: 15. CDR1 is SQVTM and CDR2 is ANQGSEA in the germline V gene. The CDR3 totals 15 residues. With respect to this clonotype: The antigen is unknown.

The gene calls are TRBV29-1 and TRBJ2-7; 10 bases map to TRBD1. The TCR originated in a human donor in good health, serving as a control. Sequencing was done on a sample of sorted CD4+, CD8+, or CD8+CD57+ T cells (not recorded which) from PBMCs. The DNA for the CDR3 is TGCAGCGCCGGACCAGGGACAGGGGCCGTTGGCGAGCAGTACTTC. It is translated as CSAGPGTGAVGEQYF.